This TCR beta chain was recorded in a study of CD8 T cells in Susac syndrome. The patients who served as multiple sclerosis controls were treatment-naive and had stable or active relapsing-remitting disease that fulfilled the revised McDonald criteria. Both CD4+ and CD8+ T cells were negatively isolated, and TEMRA cells underwent FACS enrichment. The RNA input was 0.5 to 1 ug, and it was reverse transcribed with random hexamers. TCR beta CDR3 was amplified by immunoSEQ multiplex PCR. This amplification extended across 54 Vbeta and 13 Jbeta segments. TCRdb reprocessed the immunoSEQ multiplex PCR reads with MiXCR, giving one entry per CDR3 protein. The sample consists of about 120,000 distinct CDR3 sequences, approximately 93% of them appearing once. The CDR3 loop spans 16 amino acids. Deletions cut 1 base from V and 4 bases from J, with 14 bases between. The germline gives CDR1 MGHDK, CDR2 SYGVNS.

The sample comprised CD4+ T cells from PBMCs. This clonotype originated in a human donor with multiple sclerosis. The chain links TRBV25-1 to TRBJ2-1; no reliable D call. CDR3 in amino acids: CASSEWKDLNYNEQFF. The CDR3 bases are TGTGCCAGCAGTGAATGGAAGGACCTAAATTACAATGAGCAGTTCTTC.